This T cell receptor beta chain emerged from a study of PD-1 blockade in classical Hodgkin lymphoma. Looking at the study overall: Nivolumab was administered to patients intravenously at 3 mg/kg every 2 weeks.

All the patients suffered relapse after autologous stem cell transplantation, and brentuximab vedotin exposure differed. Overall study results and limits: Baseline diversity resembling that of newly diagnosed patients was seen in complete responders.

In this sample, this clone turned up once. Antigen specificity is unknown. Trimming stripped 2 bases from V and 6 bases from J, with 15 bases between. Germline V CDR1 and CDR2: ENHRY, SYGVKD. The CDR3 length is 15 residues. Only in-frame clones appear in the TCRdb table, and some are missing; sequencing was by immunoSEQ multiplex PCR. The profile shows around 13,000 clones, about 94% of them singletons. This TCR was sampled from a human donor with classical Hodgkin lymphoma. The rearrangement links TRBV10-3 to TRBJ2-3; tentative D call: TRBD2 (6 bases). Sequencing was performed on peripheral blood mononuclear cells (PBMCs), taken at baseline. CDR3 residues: CAISEVGGALDTQYF. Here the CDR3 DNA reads TGTGCCATCAGTGAGGTGGGGGGTGCACTCGATACGCAGTATTTT.